This TCR beta chain was observed in a study of STAT5B mutations in CD4+ large granular lymphocyte leukemia. Turning to the study itself: Healthy donors showed HLA-associated enrichment of the CDR3 'QG' motif. Findings of the study overall: Patient CD4-sorted repertoires stayed more clonal than healthy ones after leukemic-clone removal. TRBV06-family usage was enriched in top patient clones (8/27) versus controls (2/35). No patients shared main leukemic clonotypes, though less than 30% appeared at low frequency elsewhere.

A single count supports this clone. Its antigen is unknown. This CDR3 contains 12 residues. In germline, CDR1 is SGHNT, CDR2 YYREEE (reference sequence). Trimming cost V 0 bases and J 9 bases; bases outside gene matches: 2. Repertoires were generated with immunoSEQ multiplex PCR, while TCRdb's copy carries only in-frame clones and drops some. The sample yields 38,000 or so clones, approximately 85% seen once. This sequence was found in a human donor in good health. The sequenced sample consisted of CD4+ T cells from blood buffy coats. The chain employs TRBV5-4 and TRBJ2-7, with 8 bases identical to TRBD1. CDR3 bases: TGTGCCAGCAGCTTGGATACAGGGGGGCAGTACTTC. Residues: CASSLDTGGQYF.